The T cell receptor (beta chain) under discussion was sequenced for a study of blood T cell repertoires in COVID-19. Turning to the study itself: The United States, Italy and Spain provided the acute and convalescent COVID-19 samples. T cells, B-cell-depleted T cells, or PBMCs supplied cDNA or gDNA.

Original methodology: The assay estimated nucleated cells by amplifying reference gene primers. Clones were read by immunoSEQ multiplex PCR, and TCRdb kept only the in-frame ones, dropping some. That table gives V, J and clone size, and the DNA gave D and trimming. The sample has 110,000 to 150,000 clones, 82% seen once; the top ten hold less than 5%. This clone was picked up one time. The V gene lost 6 bases and the J gene lost 7 bases, with 12 bases spanning the gap. The CDR3 is 12 residues long. Germline CDR1 reads LNHDA; CDR2 reads SQIVND (reference sequence). The source material was peripheral blood. The genes are TRBV19 and TRBJ1-1; tentatively, D is TRBD1 (6 bases). The TCR was taken from an elderly woman with acute or convalescent COVID-19. The CDR3 region is CASRLGAVEAFF. In DNA, the CDR3 is TGTGCCAGTAGATTGGGGGCCGTTGAAGCTTTCTTT.